This T cell receptor (beta chain) was observed in a study of T cells expressing NK-cell markers. From the 5' RACE reads, TCRdb lists one entry per CDR3 protein and no DNA. The sample totals some 500,000 distinct CDR3 sequences. The CDR3 is 12 amino acids. Germline CDR1 SQVTM, CDR2 ANQGSEA. This rearrangement joins TRBV29-1 to TRBJ2-2; TCRdb designates TRBD1, a call that cannot be tested without DNA. What was sequenced was blood T cells: a sorted CD56 or NKG2C T cell subset, CD4+ or CD8+ T cells, or bulk PBMC T cells (not recorded which). This receptor was obtained from a woman aged 45-60 years in good health. The CDR3 spells CSVIRGAGELFF.